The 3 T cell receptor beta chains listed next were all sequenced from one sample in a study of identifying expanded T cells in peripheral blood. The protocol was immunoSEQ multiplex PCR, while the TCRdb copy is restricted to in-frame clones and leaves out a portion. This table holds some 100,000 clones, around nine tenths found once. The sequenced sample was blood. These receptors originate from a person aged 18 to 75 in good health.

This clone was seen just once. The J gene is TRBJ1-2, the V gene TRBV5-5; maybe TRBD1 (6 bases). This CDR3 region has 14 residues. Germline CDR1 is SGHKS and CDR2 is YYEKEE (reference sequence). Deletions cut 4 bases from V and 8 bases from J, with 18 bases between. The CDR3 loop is CASSELQGRGGYTF. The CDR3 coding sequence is TGTGCCAGCAGCGAGCTACAGGGCCGGGGCGGCTACACCTTC.

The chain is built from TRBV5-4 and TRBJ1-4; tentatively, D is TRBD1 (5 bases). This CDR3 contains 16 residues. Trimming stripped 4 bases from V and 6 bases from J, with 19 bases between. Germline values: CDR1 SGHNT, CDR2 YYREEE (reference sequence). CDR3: CASSRQSGGGYEKLFF. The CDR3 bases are TGTGCCAGCAGCAGACAGTCGGGGGGAGGGTATGAAAAACTGTTTTTT.

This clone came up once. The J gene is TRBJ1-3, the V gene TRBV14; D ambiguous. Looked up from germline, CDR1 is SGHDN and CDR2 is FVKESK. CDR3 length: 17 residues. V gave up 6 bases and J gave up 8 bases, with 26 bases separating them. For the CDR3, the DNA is TGTGCCAGCAGTGCTAACCGATCAGTACCGGGTATATACACCATATATTTT. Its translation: CASSANRSVPGIYTIYF.